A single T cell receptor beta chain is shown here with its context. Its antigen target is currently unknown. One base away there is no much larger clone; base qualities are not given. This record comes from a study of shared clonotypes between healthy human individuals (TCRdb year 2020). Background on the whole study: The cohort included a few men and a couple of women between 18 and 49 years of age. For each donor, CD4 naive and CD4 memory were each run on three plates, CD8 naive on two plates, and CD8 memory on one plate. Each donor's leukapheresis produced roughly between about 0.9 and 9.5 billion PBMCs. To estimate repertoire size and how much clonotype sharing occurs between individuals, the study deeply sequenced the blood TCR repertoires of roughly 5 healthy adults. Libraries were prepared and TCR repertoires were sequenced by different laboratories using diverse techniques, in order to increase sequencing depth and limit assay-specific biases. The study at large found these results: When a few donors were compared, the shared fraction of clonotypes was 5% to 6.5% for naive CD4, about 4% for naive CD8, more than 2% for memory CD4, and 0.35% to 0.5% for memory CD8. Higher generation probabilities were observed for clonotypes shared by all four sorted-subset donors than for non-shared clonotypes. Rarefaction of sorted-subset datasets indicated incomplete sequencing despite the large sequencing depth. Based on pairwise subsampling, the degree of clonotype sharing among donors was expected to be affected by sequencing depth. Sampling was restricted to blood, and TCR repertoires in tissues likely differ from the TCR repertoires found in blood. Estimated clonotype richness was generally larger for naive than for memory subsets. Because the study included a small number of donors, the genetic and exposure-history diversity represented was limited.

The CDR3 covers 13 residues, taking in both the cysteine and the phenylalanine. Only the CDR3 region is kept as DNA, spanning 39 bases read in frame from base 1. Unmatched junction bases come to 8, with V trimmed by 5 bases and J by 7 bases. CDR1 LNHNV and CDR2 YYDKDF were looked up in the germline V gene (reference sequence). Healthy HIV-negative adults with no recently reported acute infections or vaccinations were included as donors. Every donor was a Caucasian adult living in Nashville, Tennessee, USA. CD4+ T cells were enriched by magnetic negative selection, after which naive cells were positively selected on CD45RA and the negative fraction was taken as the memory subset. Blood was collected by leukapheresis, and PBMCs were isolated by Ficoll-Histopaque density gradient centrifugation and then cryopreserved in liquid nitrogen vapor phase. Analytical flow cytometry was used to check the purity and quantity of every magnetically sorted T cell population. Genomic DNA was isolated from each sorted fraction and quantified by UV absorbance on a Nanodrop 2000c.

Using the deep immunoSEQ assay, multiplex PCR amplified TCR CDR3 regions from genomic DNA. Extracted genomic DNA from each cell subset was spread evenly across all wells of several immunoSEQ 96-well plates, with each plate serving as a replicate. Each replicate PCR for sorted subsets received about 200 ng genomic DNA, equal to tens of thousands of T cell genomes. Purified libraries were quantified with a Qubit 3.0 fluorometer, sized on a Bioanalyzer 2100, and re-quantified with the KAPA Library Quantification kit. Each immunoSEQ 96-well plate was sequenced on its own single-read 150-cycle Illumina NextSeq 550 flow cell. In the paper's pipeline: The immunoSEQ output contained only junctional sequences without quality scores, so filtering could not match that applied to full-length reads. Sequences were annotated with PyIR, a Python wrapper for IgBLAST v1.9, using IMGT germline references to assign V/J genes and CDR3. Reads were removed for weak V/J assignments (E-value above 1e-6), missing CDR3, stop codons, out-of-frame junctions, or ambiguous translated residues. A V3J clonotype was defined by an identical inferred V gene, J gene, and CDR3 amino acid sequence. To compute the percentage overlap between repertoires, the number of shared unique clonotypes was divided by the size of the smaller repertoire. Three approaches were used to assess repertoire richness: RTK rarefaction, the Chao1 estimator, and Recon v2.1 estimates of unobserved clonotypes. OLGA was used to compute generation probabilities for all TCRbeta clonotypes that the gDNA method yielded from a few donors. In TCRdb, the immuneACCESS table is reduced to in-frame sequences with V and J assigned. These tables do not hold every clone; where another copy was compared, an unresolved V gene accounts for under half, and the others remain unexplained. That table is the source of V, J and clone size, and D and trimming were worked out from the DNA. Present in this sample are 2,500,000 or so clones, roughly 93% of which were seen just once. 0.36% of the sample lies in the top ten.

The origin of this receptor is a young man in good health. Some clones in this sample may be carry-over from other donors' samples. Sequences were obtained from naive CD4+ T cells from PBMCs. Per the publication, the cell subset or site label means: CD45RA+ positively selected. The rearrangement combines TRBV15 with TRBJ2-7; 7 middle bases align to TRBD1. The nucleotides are TGTGCCACCAGCCACCGACAGGGTTGGGAGCAGTACTTC. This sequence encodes CATSHRQGWEQYF.